A single sample is the source of the 8 T cell receptor beta chains below, sequenced in a study of cytomegalovirus exposure and HLA in healthy donors. Assay used: immunoSEQ multiplex PCR; TCRdb lists only in-frame clones, some missing. The sample consists of around 300,000 clones, about 85% of them appearing once. Specimen: PBMCs. All receptors come from a woman in her 30s in good health and CMV-seropositive.

This clone has more than one count but fewer than ten. The chain carries TRBV18 and TRBJ2-7; D is undetermined. Per the germline V gene, CDR1 is KGHSH and CDR2 is LQKENI. The CDR3 is 14 amino acids. V dropped 2 bases and J dropped 4 bases, with 12 bases sitting between them. The CDR3 region is CASSPSTRRYEQYF. DNA of the CDR3: TGTGCCAGCTCACCATCTACAAGGCGGTACGAGCAGTACTTC.

The chain employs TRBV19 and TRBJ2-7; 13 bases agree with TRBD2. Germline V gene lookup returns CDR1 LNHDA and CDR2 SQIVND (reference sequence). J was trimmed by 4 bases and V by 3 bases; bases with no gene match: 9. The CDR3 totals 17 residues. The CDR3 sequence: CASSISGTSGIKYEQYF. The CDR3 nucleotides are TGTGCCAGTAGTATTTCGGGGACTAGCGGGATAAAATACGAGCAGTACTTC.

This chain joins TRBV2 and TRBJ2-7; D may be TRBD1 (6 bases). Between the trimmed V and J ends, which lost 4 bases and 7 bases, there was a span of 8 bases. This CDR3 has 11 amino acids. CDR1 and CDR2 (germline): SNHLY, FYNNEI. The CDR3, as DNA: TGTGCCAGCAGTGTAGGACAGGAGCAGTACTTC. Protein: CASSVGQEQYF.

The V call is TRBV4-1, the J call TRBJ2-7; 9 bases align to TRBD1. The trim removed 0 bases at V and 1 base at J, leaving 4 bases unmatched. The length of the CDR3 is 16 residues. Germline loops: CDR1 MGHRA, CDR2 YSYEKL. This CDR3 is CASSQDADRGSYEQYF. The CDR3 DNA sequence: TGCGCCAGCAGCCAAGATGCGGACAGGGGATCCTACGAGCAGTACTTC.

The chain is built from TRBV28 and TRBJ1-2; 7 bases agree with TRBD1. The germline CDR1 and CDR2 sequences are MDHEN and SYDVKM. V trimming: 5 bases; J trimming: 8 bases; junction bases outside the gene matches: 11. This CDR3 region has 14 residues. The DNA for the CDR3 is TGTGCCAGCAGTGCCAACAGGGGCCGAGGAGGCTACACCTTC. It encodes CASSANRGRGGYTF.

This clone came up once. This sample includes further DNA sequences coding for the same CDR3. This chain uses TRBV4-3 with TRBJ2-1; perhaps D is TRBD1 or TRBD2 (5 bases each). CDR1 and CDR2 (germline): LGHNA, YSLEER. The CDR3 loop spans 14 amino acids. Deletions cut 0 bases from V and 6 bases from J, with 9 bases between. CDR3: CASSQEAGSNEQFF. The CDR3 DNA sequence: TGCGCCAGCAGCCAAGAGGCAGGGAGCAATGAGCAGTTCTTC.

The V call is TRBV7-2, the J call TRBJ2-1, with a weak D call TRBD2 (6 bases). Germline V gene sequence: CDR1 SGHTA, CDR2 FQGNSA. CDR3 length equals 15 residues. V was shortened by 5 bases and J by 2 bases, with 13 bases between the two germline ends. The CDR3 coding sequence is TGTGCCAGCAGCAAGGTAGCGGTAACCTACAATGAGCAGTTCTTC. This codes for CASSKVAVTYNEQFF.

This chain uses TRBV30 with TRBJ1-2, with 10 positions matching TRBD1. The V segment lost 5 bases and the J segment 0 bases; nucleotides outside the gene matches: 12. CDR1 is GTSNPN, CDR2 SVGIG, per germline (reference sequence). The CDR3 has 17 amino acids. This CDR3 is CAWDPGQGPRANYGYTF. The CDR3 bases are TGTGCCTGGGACCCGGGACAGGGGCCAAGGGCTAACTATGGCTACACCTTC.